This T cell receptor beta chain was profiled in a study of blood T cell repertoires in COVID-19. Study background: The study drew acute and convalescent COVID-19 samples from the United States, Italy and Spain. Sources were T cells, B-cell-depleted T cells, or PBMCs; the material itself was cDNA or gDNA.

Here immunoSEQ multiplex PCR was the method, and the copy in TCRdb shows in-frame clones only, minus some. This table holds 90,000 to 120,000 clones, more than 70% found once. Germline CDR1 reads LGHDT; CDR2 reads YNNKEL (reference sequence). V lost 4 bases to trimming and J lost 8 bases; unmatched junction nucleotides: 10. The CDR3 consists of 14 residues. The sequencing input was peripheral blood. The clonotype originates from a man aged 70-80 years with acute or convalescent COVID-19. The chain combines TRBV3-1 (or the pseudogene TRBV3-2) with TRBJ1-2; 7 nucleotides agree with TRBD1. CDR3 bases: TGTGCCAGCAGCCCTACAGGGGTGAGGGGCGGCTACACCTTC. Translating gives CASSPTGVRGGYTF.